This paragraph covers one TCR beta chain sequence. Profiling relied on immunoSEQ multiplex PCR, and the TCRdb table lists in-frame clones only, not all of them. Among 270,000 or so clones listed, roughly 85% were seen once. The sample is drawn from a study of blood T cell repertoires in COVID-19. For the study at large: Samples of COVID-19 (acute and convalescent) were obtained from the United States, Italy and Spain.

Sequenced material: peripheral blood. The receptor was derived from a woman between 45 and 60 years old who had recovered from COVID-19.

CDR3 residues: CASSLDRDNSPLHF. The CDR3 nucleotides are TGTGCCAGCAGCTTGGACAGGGACAATTCACCCCTCCACTTT. The J gene is TRBJ1-6, the V gene TRBV5-8; D may be TRBD1 (6 bases). Trimming stripped 0 bases from V and 7 bases from J, with 8 bases between. The CDR3 contains 14 residues. The germline CDR1 and CDR2 sequences are SGHTS and YDEGEE.